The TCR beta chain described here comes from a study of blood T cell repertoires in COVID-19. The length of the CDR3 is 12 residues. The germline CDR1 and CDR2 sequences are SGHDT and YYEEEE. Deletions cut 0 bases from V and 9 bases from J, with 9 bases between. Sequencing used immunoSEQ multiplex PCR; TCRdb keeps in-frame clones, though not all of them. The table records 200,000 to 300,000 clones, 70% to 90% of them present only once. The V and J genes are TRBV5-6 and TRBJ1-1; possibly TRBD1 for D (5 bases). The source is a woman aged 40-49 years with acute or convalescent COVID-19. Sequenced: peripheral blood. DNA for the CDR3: TGTGCCAGCAGCTTGGATAGGGGCCAAGCTTTCTTT. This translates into CASSLDRGQAFF.